This is a list of T cell receptor beta chains from one sample in a study of CD8+CD57+ T cells in acquired aplastic anemia. TCRdb recomputed calls from the reads with MiXCR, one row per CDR3 protein. The sample records approximately 170,000 distinct CDR3 sequences, under 75% being singletons. The sample comprised sorted CD4+, CD8+, or CD8+CD57+ T cells (not recorded which) from PBMCs. The receptors originated from a human donor in good health. The CDR3 runs from the conserved cysteine through the conserved F or W. Fields, in order: clone size, V gene, D gene, J gene, CDR3 DNA, CDR3 protein. The D gene is left open where the match is weak. Clone size appears in some rows only: once, few, many, or a class for an expanded clone.

>-|TRBV12-3/TRBV12-4|-|TRBJ2-7
TGTGCCAGCGGTGAAGTGGAGGGGCAGTACTTC
CASGEVEGQYF
>-|TRBV5-1|-|TRBJ2-3
TGCGCCAGCAGCTTGGATTCTCAGGGCACAGATACGCAGTATTTT
CASSLDSQGTDTQYF
>-|TRBV15|-|TRBJ2-1
TGTGCCACCAGCAGAGATGGGGACTTGGGCTCCTACAATGAGCAGTTCTTC
CATSRDGDLGSYNEQFF
>-|TRBV7-2|-|TRBJ1-6
TGTGCCAGCAGCTTAGACGCACAGACAAATTCACCCCTCCACTTT
CASSLDAQTNSPLHF
>-|TRBV24-1|-|TRBJ2-7
TGTGCCACCAGTGCAACAGGGTCCTACGAGCAGTACTTC
CATSATGSYEQYF
>once|TRBV15|TRBD1|TRBJ1-5
TGTGCCACCAGCGAACAGGGGTTGGGCAATCAGCCCCAGCATTTT
CATSEQGLGNQPQHF
>-|TRBV20-1|-|TRBJ1-1
TGCAGTGCTAGAGAGGGGGTAATGAACACTGAAGCTTTCTTT
CSAREGVMNTEAFF
>once|TRBV6-6|-|TRBJ2-3
TGTGCCAGCAGTTACACGGGACCTGGGGCAGATACGCAGTATTTT
CASSYTGPGADTQYF
>-|TRBV4-1|-|TRBJ2-7
TGCGCCAGCAGCCAAGATGATTGGGAAGGATACGAGCAGTACTTC
CASSQDDWEGYEQYF
>-|TRBV9|TRBD2|TRBJ2-3
TGTGCCAGCAGCGATGGAAGCGGGGACGGCGATACGCAGTATTTT
CASSDGSGDGDTQYF
>many|TRBV2|-|TRBJ2-7
TGTGCCAGCAAAAGTTGGCAGGACTACGAGCAGTACTTC
CASKSWQDYEQYF
>-|TRBV29-1|-|TRBJ2-7
TGCAGCGTTGCGGGTGAGGAGCAGTACTTC
CSVAGEEQYF
>-|TRBV2|TRBD1|TRBJ2-7
TGTGCCAGCAGTGAACAGGGGGCGACCTCCTACGAGCAGTACTTC
CASSEQGATSYEQYF
>-|TRBV2|-|TRBJ1-1
TGTGCCAGCAGTGGATTGCAGGTGGACACTGAAGCTTTCTTT
CASSGLQVDTEAFF
>-|TRBV7-9|TRBD1|TRBJ2-1
TGTGCCAGCAGCTTAGGTGGGACAGGGCTCCTGGGGCAGTTCTTC
CASSLGGTGLLGQFF
>-|TRBV28|-|TRBJ2-3
TGTGCCAGCAGTTTAGGGACTTACAGCACAGATACGCAGTATTTT
CASSLGTYSTDTQYF
>-|TRBV7-6|-|TRBJ2-7
TGTGCCAGCAGCTTAGCCCCCGACGGCTACGAGCAGTACTTC
CASSLAPDGYEQYF
>-|TRBV6-5|TRBD2|TRBJ2-1
TGTGCCAGCAGCTCCGGGACTAGGCAGTTCTTC
CASSSGTRQFF
>-|TRBV14|-|TRBJ2-7
TGTGCCAGCAGCCAAGACCCCCTAGCGACCGAGCAGTACTTC
CASSQDPLATEQYF
>many|TRBV12-3/TRBV12-4|TRBD2|TRBJ2-1
TGTGCCAGCAGTTTCACTAGCGGGTCACTCAATGAGCAGTTCTTC
CASSFTSGSLNEQFF
>once|TRBV28|-|TRBJ2-2
TGTGCCAGCAGTTATGGGGCCGCGAACACCGGGGAGCTGTTTTTT
CASSYGAANTGELFF
>-|TRBV15|-|TRBJ2-5
TGTGCCACCAGCACCCGAACTGAAAAGACCCAGTACTTC
CATSTRTEKTQYF
>-|TRBV20-1|-|TRBJ2-7
TGCAGTGCTACACAGGCCTTATCCAACTACGAGCAGTACTTC
CSATQALSNYEQYF
>many|TRBV6-1|-|TRBJ1-5
TGTGCCAGCAGTGCCAGCAGCAATCAGCCCCAGCATTTT
CASSASSNQPQHF
>many|TRBV20-1|TRBD1|TRBJ2-1
TGCAGTGCGTCAAGTGGGACAGGGTTGGCTGAGCAGTTCTTC
CSASSGTGLAEQFF
>many|TRBV7-2|TRBD2|TRBJ2-7
TGTGCCAGCAGCGCCACTAGCGGGTACGAGCAGTACTTC
CASSATSGYEQYF
>-|TRBV19|TRBD2|TRBJ2-3
TGTGCCAGTAGTATAGATGTGCTAGCGGGGAAACGGGATACGCAGTATTTT
CASSIDVLAGKRDTQYF
>once|TRBV19|TRBD1|TRBJ2-1
TGTGCCAGTATTCCAGACAGGGGGCTTATGAATGAGCAGTTCTTC
CASIPDRGLMNEQFF
>-|TRBV24-1|-|TRBJ1-5
TGTGCCACCAGTAGGACAGAAAATCAGCCCCAGCATTTT
CATSRTENQPQHF
>-|TRBV7-2|TRBD2|TRBJ2-1
TGTGCCAGCAGCTTAGCCGGACTAGAGAGGAGCTCCTACAATGAGCAGTTCTTC
CASSLAGLERSSYNEQFF
>-|TRBV5-6|-|TRBJ2-7
TGTGCCAGCAGCCAGACTAGGGACGAGCAGTACTTC
CASSQTRDEQYF
>-|TRBV19|-|TRBJ1-1
TGTGCCAGTAGCCAGACAGTTCTGAACACTGAAGCTTTCTTT
CASSQTVLNTEAFF
>many|TRBV7-9|TRBD1|TRBJ1-2
TGTGCCAGCAGCTGGACTCACAGGGGGCGGGACTATGGCTACACCTTC
CASSWTHRGRDYGYTF
>many|TRBV10-3|TRBD2|TRBJ2-7
TGTGCCATCAGTGAGCCTCTAGCGGGAGCCCACGAGCAGTACTTC
CAISEPLAGAHEQYF
>-|TRBV29-1|-|TRBJ1-4
TGCAGCGTTGGATTGGGGGGATATAATGAAAAACTGTTTTTT
CSVGLGGYNEKLFF
>many|TRBV24-1|TRBD1|TRBJ2-2
TGTGCCACCAGTGATGTTTCAGGGGGCGGGGAGCTGTTTTTT
CATSDVSGGGELFF
>-|TRBV29-1|TRBD1|TRBJ2-3
TGCAGCGCGACAGGGCGGCCAGATACGCAGTATTTT
CSATGRPDTQYF
>-|TRBV7-6|TRBD2|TRBJ2-5
TGTGCCAGCAGCTCCCAGACTAGCGCGGCCGAGACCCAGGACTTC
CASSSQTSAAETQDF
>once|TRBV10-3|-|TRBJ2-3
TGTGCCATCAGTGCCTTAAAAGATACGCAGTATTTT
CAISALKDTQYF
>-|TRBV6-6|-|TRBJ1-6
TGTGCCAGCAGTTACGGTAGGAGGAATGATAATTCACCCCTCCACTTT
CASSYGRRNDNSPLHF
>-|TRBV7-3|TRBD2|TRBJ2-2
TGTGCCAGCAGCACGGGACTAGCGGGAGTAGACGGGGAGCTGTTTTTT
CASSTGLAGVDGELFF
>-|TRBV24-1|-|TRBJ2-7
TGTGCCACCAGTGCCCGAAATTCCTACGAGCAGTACTTC
CATSARNSYEQYF
>few|TRBV7-9|-|TRBJ2-7
TGTGCCAGCAGCTTAGATAGGTCTAGCGGACAGGACGAGCAGTACTTC
CASSLDRSSGQDEQYF
>-|TRBV7-9|TRBD2|TRBJ2-2
TGTGCCTCCTCGGGACTAGCGGGGGCGAACACCGGGGAGCTGTTTTTT
CASSGLAGANTGELFF
>-|TRBV5-5|TRBD1|TRBJ1-6
TGTGCCAGCAGCGCGGGACAGGATGGTTCACCCCTCCACTTT
CASSAGQDGSPLHF
>-|TRBV30|TRBD2|TRBJ2-5
TGTGCCTGGAGTGCAGGACTAGCGGGAGTGGAGACCCAGTACTTC
CAWSAGLAGVETQYF
>-|TRBV20-1|-|TRBJ2-5
TGCAGTGCTAAGAGGTCTTCTGACCAGTACTTC
CSAKRSSDQYF
>once|TRBV10-3|-|TRBJ2-1
TGTGCCATCAGTGCTGGCGGTGGCGCCTCCTACAATGAGCAGTTCTTC
CAISAGGGASYNEQFF
>many|TRBV2|-|TRBJ1-1
TGTGCCAGCAGTGGTCCATTCACTGAAGCTTTCTTT
CASSGPFTEAFF
>-|TRBV29-1|-|TRBJ2-7
TGCAGCGTTGAAATCGGACAGCCCGGGCAGTACTTC
CSVEIGQPGQYF
>-|TRBV5-6|-|TRBJ2-7
TGTGCCAGCAGGAAGAGCAGTACGTACGAGCAGTACTTC
CASRKSSTYEQYF
>-|TRBV7-8|-|TRBJ2-1
TGTGCCAGCAGCTTAACGTATGATGAGCAGTTCTTC
CASSLTYDEQFF
>-|TRBV20-1|-|TRBJ2-5
TGCAGTGCTAGAGATAACTACGGAGAGCCCCAGTACTTC
CSARDNYGEPQYF
>-|TRBV7-3|-|TRBJ2-1
TGTGCCAGCAGCTTGCCGGGGCTCTACAATGAGCAGTTCTTC
CASSLPGLYNEQFF
>-|TRBV5-1|-|TRBJ1-6
TGTGCCAGCAGCGCTCCAGACAGGCCCGATTCACCCCTCCACTTT
CASSAPDRPDSPLHF